The T cell receptor (beta chain) under discussion was sequenced for a study of blood T cell dynamics during melanoma immunotherapy (dated by TCRdb to the early 2020s). A note on the overall study: All patients had metastatic melanoma and were given first-line pembrolizumab or nivolumab plus ipilimumab as standard of care in the United Kingdom. To find early correlates of response, the study profiled the peripheral T cell receptor repertoires of patients with metastatic melanoma both before and after one cycle of checkpoint inhibitor therapy. A training cohort was formed from consecutive patients, and a further independent group of patients from the same centre was pooled into an external validation set.

Overall results and qualifications from the work: The relatively small sample size was acknowledged as something that could potentially limit how far the results can be generalized. The study was unable to establish whether the T cell clones driving the repertoire changes were melanoma-specific or instead reflected general immune activation. Unlike progressors, patients who went on to achieve disease control showed a bifurcated reorganization of the PBMC repertoire at W3, with either increased clonality or increased diversity.

Remarks on this clone: The clone's antigen remains unknown. Base qualities are not provided; no much larger clone lies one nucleotide away.

The CDR3 contains 13 residues, cysteine and phenylalanine counted. The sequence is cut down to CDR3 DNA, 39 bases in frame from base 1. V loses 6 bases of germline sequence and J loses 8 bases, and the interval between the two ends is 16 bases. The germline V gene (reference sequence) supplies CDR1 MNHNY and CDR2 SVGAGI. For every bulk PBMC sample, a fixed 350 ng of DNA was loaded. TCR beta CDR3 sequences were amplified from genomic DNA with the immunoSEQ TCRb Assay kit following manufacturer instructions. The KAPA Library Quantification Kit for Illumina platforms was used to quantify the pooled libraries by qPCR. Pooled libraries were sequenced on an Illumina NextSeq 500, clustered at about 0.55-1.2 pM. For the original study's pipeline: The TCR data were analyzed using immunoSEQ ANALYZER and the R LymphoSeq package. A rearrangement efficiency score was calculated as productive divided by the sum of productive and non-productive CDR3 sequences. Within each patient, timepoints were compared pairwise for clonality, measured with the Gini coefficient, and for diversity, measured with the Renyi index at alpha=1. Clonal relatedness, based on an edit distance of 3, and repertoire similarity, based on the Bhattacharyya coefficient, were both computed in LymphoSeq. To classify response, a linear discriminant analysis based on week-3 changes in clonality and diversity was built with the R MASS and caret packages. TCRdb provides this immuneACCESS table in a form limited to in-frame rearrangements. Some clones are lacking; in checked studies, under half of them reflect an unresolved V gene, and why the rest are absent is not known. V and J calls and clone size are as listed in that table; D and trimming were resolved from the DNA. In this sample the table shows 10,000 or so clones, roughly 90% of which occur a single time. The ten largest clones capture roughly 32% of the sample.

Explained via the paper, the time point label denotes: pre-treatment baseline. Blood samples were taken before treatment (T0) and at week 3 (W3), following the first cycle of checkpoint blockade. Except for a couple of patients with rapid clinical progression, response was assessed 12 weeks after the first infusion by RECIST 1.1; disease control meant complete response, partial response or stable disease. Patients were not eligible if they had prior systemic cancer treatment, concomitant immunosuppressant therapy or synchronous other active malignancies. TCR beta was sequenced in both bulk PBMC and plasma cell-free DNA in order to track circulating cells as well as T cell turnover. Lymphoprep and SepMate tubes were used to isolate PBMC from blood, and red cell lysis was then performed. QIAamp DNA Blood Mini kits were used to extract DNA from both PBMC and sorted T cell subsets.

This receptor was obtained from a human donor with melanoma. This chain joins TRBV6-6 to TRBJ1-2; TRBD1 is a possible D gene, resting on 6 matching bases. The sequences come from blood, collected from a patient treated with checkpoint blockade. The DNA sequence is TGTGCCAGCAGCCCGGGGGCCTTCGGAGGCTACACCTTC. Translated, this is CASSPGAFGGYTF.